Following are 8 T cell receptor beta chains from one sample sequenced in a study of OX40 agonist ivuxolimab in advanced cancers. TCRdb's copy holds only in-frame clones and misses some; the assay was immunoSEQ multiplex PCR. The sample holds about 83,000 clones, about four fifths seen once. Sequenced material: CD4+ or CD8+ T cells sorted from blood, taken in a trial of the OX40 agonist ivuxolimab. All receptors come from an adult with an advanced solid tumor such as melanoma, head and neck, liver or kidney cancer.

The chain joins TRBV27 to TRBJ2-1; 13 positions match TRBD2. J gave up 9 bases and V 4 bases, and 6 bases lay outside the gene matches. The V gene's germline CDR1 is MNHEY and CDR2 SMNVEV (reference sequence). The CDR3 consists of 15 residues. Here the CDR3 reads CASSYGLAGEVEQFF. CDR3 DNA sequence: TGTGCCAGCAGTTACGGACTAGCGGGAGAGGTTGAGCAGTTCTTC.

The chain carries TRBV30 and TRBJ1-4, with TRBD1 matching over 9 bases. Per the germline V gene, CDR1 is GTSNPN and CDR2 is SVGIG (reference sequence). Unmatched junction bases numbered 5, after V lost 1 base and J lost 5 bases. The CDR3 runs to 15 residues. The CDR3 bases are TGTGCCTGGAGTGCCTACAGGGGGCTGAATGAAAAACTGTTTTTT. Translating it yields CAWSAYRGLNEKLFF.

The V and J genes are TRBV7-9 and TRBJ2-3, with 7 bases lining up with TRBD2. Looked up from germline, CDR1 is SEHNR and CDR2 is FQNEAQ (reference sequence). The CDR3 covers 18 residues. The V and J ends lost 6 bases and 0 bases, in that order; junction bases with no gene match: 15. This CDR3 reads CASRPWGGRTLSTDTQYF. CDR3 DNA sequence: TGTGCCAGCAGGCCCTGGGGCGGGAGAACCCTTAGCACAGATACGCAGTATTTT.

The V and J genes are TRBV6-5 and TRBJ2-7, with 13 bases aligning to TRBD2. The ends lost 6 bases at V and 0 bases at J; junction bases unmatched: 2. The CDR3 length is 15 residues. Germline V CDR1 and CDR2: MNHEY, SVGAGI. CDR3 region: CASRRTSGSSYEQYF. The CDR3 DNA sequence: TGTGCCAGCAGAAGGACTAGCGGGAGCTCCTACGAGCAGTACTTC.

The chain carries TRBV6-4 and TRBJ1-1; 12 bases agree with TRBD1. Germline-derived CDR1 and CDR2 are MRHNA and SNTAGT. The CDR3 spans 15 residues. The junction had 1 base not matched to a gene; V was cut back by 2 bases and J by 3 bases. The CDR3 loop is CASSDRDRGHTEAFF. The CDR3 DNA follows: TGTGCCAGCAGTGACCGGGACAGGGGGCACACTGAAGCTTTCTTT.

The chain uses TRBV7-9 and TRBJ1-4; 9 nucleotides match TRBD1. V lost 5 bases to trimming and J lost 7 bases; unmatched junction nucleotides: 8. The germline gives CDR1 SEHNR, CDR2 FQNEAQ (reference sequence). The length of the CDR3 is 15 residues. The CDR3 nucleotides are TGTGCCAGCAGCCCCCGGGACAGGGCGGGTGAAAAACTGTTTTTT. It encodes CASSPRDRAGEKLFF.

The chain joins TRBV2 to TRBJ2-5; D remains unclear. The ends were cut back, 3 bases at V and 2 bases at J, with 13 bases in the middle. Per the germline V gene, CDR1 is SNHLY and CDR2 is FYNNEI. The CDR3 extends over 15 amino acids. DNA of the CDR3: TGTGCCAGCAGTGATTATATTGATCCGCAAGAGACCCAGTACTTC. This encodes CASSDYIDPQETQYF.

To note about this clone: Additional DNA sequences in this sample encode the identical CDR3. This chain uses TRBV6-5 with TRBJ2-7; D is possibly TRBD1 (6 bases). Germline loops: CDR1 MNHEY, CDR2 SVGAGI. The CDR3 contains 13 residues. Trimming stripped 3 bases from V and 4 bases from J, with 10 bases between. CDR3 in DNA: TGTGCCAGCAGTTATGGGACACTATACGAGCAGTACTTC. Encoded protein: CASSYGTLYEQYF.